This T cell receptor beta chain was retrieved from a study of T cells in Graves' hyperthyroidism and ophthalmopathy. The study, taken as a whole, reports: Blood samples included most of the expanded thyroid clonotypes exceeding 0.001. A 13 V-J model separated ophthalmopathy from stable hyperthyroidism.

Trimming shortened V by 4 bases and J by 6 bases, and 24 bases separated the two germline ends. The CDR3 is 18 amino acids. Patients having uncontrolled infection, another autoimmune disease, pregnancy or lactation were not included. This clonotype appeared many times. Its antigen remains unidentified. TCR beta CDR3 regions were amplified from RNA transcripts. The TCR CDR3 was amplified in a first-round RT-PCR using the HTBI primer set. TCRdb recomputed calls from the multiplex PCR reads with MiXCR, one row per CDR3 protein. This sample has a few hundred thousand distinct CDR3 sequences, with about a sixth found just once.

The clonotype comes from a woman aged 18-30 years with Graves' hyperthyroidism. The sequenced sample consisted of blood. The chain links TRBV12-3 or TRBV12-4 to TRBJ2-2; D is unresolved. CDR3 amino acids: CASSSPAVFSYVAGELFF. CDR3 sequence (DNA): TGTGCCAGCAGTTCCCCCGCGGTCTTTAGCTATGTTGCCGGGGAGCTGTTTTTT.